A single sample gave rise to the 25 T cell receptor beta chains below, sequenced in a study of T cells after yellow fever vaccination. TCRdb reprocessed the 5' RACE reads with MiXCR, giving one entry per CDR3 protein. Here the sample spans fewer than 450,000 distinct CDR3 sequences, around 3.9% being singletons. This specimen was PBMCs, taken 5 days after the yellow fever booster vaccination. All receptors derive from a man aged 18-30 years who received the YFV17D yellow fever vaccine.

The J gene is TRBJ1-2, the V gene TRBV4-1, with 7 bases aligning to TRBD1. CDR1 and CDR2 (germline): MGHRA, YSYEKL. CDR3 size: 13 residues. Trimming at V came to 4 bases and at J to 8 bases, leaving 7 bases not matched to a gene. CDR3 amino acids: CASSRGQDWGYTF. The CDR3 DNA sequence: TGCGCCAGCAGCCGTGGACAGGACTGGGGCTACACCTTC.

This clonotype was seen more than once but under ten times. The chain combines TRBV27 with TRBJ2-3; D might be TRBD1 (6 bases). Germline V gene lookup returns CDR1 MNHEY and CDR2 SMNVEV (reference sequence). CDR3 length: 16 residues. The V end lost 3 bases, the J end lost 0 bases, and 13 bases lay between the germline ends. CDR3 nucleotide sequence: TGTGCCAGCAGTTTCCTAACAGGGTTTAGCACAGATACGCAGTATTTT. It is translated as CASSFLTGFSTDTQYF.

There are a few counts of this clonotype. The chain carries TRBV7-2 and TRBJ2-5, with D tentatively TRBD1 (6 bases). Trimming took 1 base from V and 4 from J, leaving 10 bases between them. This CDR3 comprises 14 residues. CDR1 and CDR2 (germline): SGHTA, FQGNSA. This CDR3 reads CASSLGMGAETQYF. CDR3 bases: TGTGCCAGCAGCTTAGGGATGGGGGCAGAGACCCAGTACTTC.

The table lists this clonotype with many counts. V and J are TRBV12-3 or TRBV12-4 and TRBJ1-4; D ambiguous. CDR3 size: 13 residues. Between the trimmed V and J ends, which lost 7 bases and 4 bases, there was a span of 10 bases. CDR3 DNA sequence: TGTGCCAGCATCGAGAGATTTAATGAAAAACTGTTTTTT. Translating gives CASIERFNEKLFF.

This clonotype was seen a few times. This chain links TRBV10-3 with TRBJ2-7; 9 nucleotides align to TRBD1. V lost 0 bases, J lost 6 bases, and 6 bases stayed unmatched. The CDR3 totals 15 residues. Looked up from germline, CDR1 is ENHRY and CDR2 is SYGVKD. CDR3 DNA: TGTGCCATCAGTGAGTCGGGACAGGGCCTTCCCGAGCAGTACGTC. Translating gives CAISESGQGLPEQYV.

This clonotype was recorded at least ten times. The gene calls are TRBV5-1 and TRBJ2-5; 11 bases are a match to TRBD2. The CDR3 has 15 residues. Germline CDR1 SGHRS, CDR2 YFSETQ. With 4 bases clipped from V and 5 bases from J, the junction kept 7 bases outside the gene matches. The CDR3 DNA is TGCGCCAGCAGCGATAAGACTAGCGGGGCGGAGACCCAGTACTTC. This encodes CASSDKTSGAETQYF.

This clonotype was detected a few times. The chain couples TRBV7-9 to TRBJ1-1, with a tentative D call TRBD1 (6 bases). The CDR3 contains 15 residues. Between the trimmed V and J ends, which lost 2 bases and 0 bases, there was a span of 10 bases. CDR1 SEHNR and CDR2 FQNEAQ come from the germline V gene (reference sequence). CDR3: CASSLRRGLNTEAFF. DNA for the CDR3: TGTGCCAGCAGCTTACGGCGGGGGCTGAACACTGAAGCTTTCTTT. Looking up the rest from reference TRBV7-9 and TRBJ1-1 gives the full variable domain: DTGVSQNPRHKITKRGQNVTFRCDPISEHNRLYWYRQTLGQGPEFLTYFQNEAQLEKSRLLSDRFSAERPKGSFSTLEIQRTEQGDSAMYLCASSLRRGLNTEAFFGQGTRLTVV.

V gene TRBV5-1 combines with J gene TRBJ2-3; 13 nucleotides line up with TRBD2. J gave up 5 bases and V 3 bases, and 6 bases lay outside the gene matches. CDR1 SGHRS and CDR2 YFSETQ come from the germline V gene. CDR3 length equals 16 residues. The chain's CDR3 is CASSYGLAGELDTQYF. The DNA for the CDR3 is TGCGCCAGCAGCTATGGACTAGCGGGAGAGCTAGATACGCAGTATTTT.

The genes are TRBV12-3 or TRBV12-4 and TRBJ1-1; no clear D gene. CDR3 length: 19 residues. V lost 0 bases and J 3 bases, leaving 23 bases between the germline ends. CDR3 loop: CASSLARGPTIKMDTEAFF. In DNA, the CDR3 is TGTGCCAGCAGTTTAGCGCGTGGACCGACAATAAAAATGGACACTGAAGCTTTCTTT.

This clonotype was counted only a few times. This chain links TRBV7-2 with TRBJ2-3; 15 nucleotides agree with TRBD2. Germline trimming cut 5 bases from V and 1 base from J; bases unmatched to any gene: 7. There are 18 residues in the CDR3. CDR1 is SGHTA and CDR2 is FQGNSA in the germline V gene. Here the CDR3 reads CASSRGLAGGLGTDTQYF. The CDR3 DNA sequence: TGTGCCAGCAGCCGCGGACTAGCGGGGGGGCTAGGCACAGATACGCAGTATTTT.

This clonotype was detected a few times. This rearrangement joins TRBV12-3 or TRBV12-4 to TRBJ2-7, with 9 positions matching TRBD1. The CDR3 spans 13 residues. The trim removed 4 bases at V and 7 bases at J, leaving 5 bases unmatched. This CDR3 reads CASSYNRGLEQYF. CDR3 coding DNA: TGTGCCAGCAGTTATAACAGGGGGCTAGAGCAGTACTTC.

The CDR3 DNA follows: TGTGCCATCAGTGATACGCAGATCTACGAGCAGTACTTC. It is translated as CAISDTQIYEQYF. The chain links TRBV10-3 to TRBJ2-7; D unclear. Trimming removed 3 bases from V and 3 bases from J, with 9 bases in between. This CDR3 is 13 amino acids long. Per the germline V gene, CDR1 is ENHRY and CDR2 is SYGVKD.

This clonotype was recorded at least ten times. V and J are TRBV5-1 and TRBJ2-1; D tentatively reads TRBD1 or TRBD2 (5 bases each). Germline lookup yields CDR1 SGHRS and CDR2 YFSETQ. The CDR3 sequence is 16 residues long. V lost 1 base and J 8 bases, leaving 19 bases between the germline ends. In DNA form, the CDR3 reads TGCGCCAGCAGCTTGCCCCAACGTGGGGGTCGGGATGAGCAGTTCTTC. Protein: CASSLPQRGGRDEQFF.

In nucleotides, the CDR3 is TGTGCCAGCAGCTTGCTAGGGGGTTACTCCGGGGAGCTGTTTTTT. Protein sequence: CASSLLGGYSGELFF. The chain links TRBV5-5 to TRBJ2-2; D might be TRBD1 (6 bases). Germline V CDR1 and CDR2: SGHKS, YYEKEE (reference sequence). Between the trimmed V and J ends, which lost 1 base and 6 bases, there was a span of 13 bases. This CDR3 region has 15 residues.

The chain recombines TRBV14 with TRBJ2-5, with 7 positions matching TRBD1. The CDR3 consists of 19 residues. The V gene's germline CDR1 is SGHDN and CDR2 FVKESK. Trimming took 0 bases from V and 2 from J; bases not matched to a gene: 15. DNA for the CDR3: TGTGCCAGCAGCCAAGAAAGACTTGATTCCAGGGGGTGGCAAGAGACCCAGTACTTC. Protein product: CASSQERLDSRGWQETQYF.

This clonotype showed up many times. The rearrangement links TRBV6-6 to TRBJ2-7; 12 positions match TRBD1. The CDR3 runs to 15 residues. The V and J ends lost 5 bases and 3 bases, in that order; junction bases with no gene match: 5. Germline V gene lookup returns CDR1 MNHNY and CDR2 SVGAGI (reference sequence). The CDR3 DNA reads TGTGCCAGCAGTCGACGGGACAGGGGGCTCTACGAGCAGTACGTC. This sequence encodes CASSRRDRGLYEQYV.

This clonotype came up many times. The rearrangement joins TRBV5-1 to TRBJ2-1, with 7 nucleotides matching TRBD1. CDR3 size: 14 residues. The V gene end was trimmed by 0 bases and the J gene end by 5 bases; junction bases not matched to a gene: 2. The germline V gene encodes CDR1 SGHRS and CDR2 YFSETQ. The CDR3 loop is CASSLGGQDNEQFF. In DNA, the CDR3 is TGCGCCAGCAGCTTGGGCGGACAGGACAATGAGCAGTTCTTC.

This clonotype was detected a few times. The chain has TRBV28 and TRBJ1-3, with D hard to call. Trimming stripped 5 bases from V and 8 bases from J, with 16 bases between. Looked up from germline, CDR1 is MDHEN and CDR2 is SYDVKM. The CDR3 runs 14 residues. This CDR3 is CASSLPLYPYTIYF. The CDR3 DNA follows: TGTGCCAGCAGTCTCCCTTTGTATCCGTACACCATATATTTT.

This chain connects TRBV10-3 to TRBJ1-6; D not resolved. CDR1 and CDR2 from the germline V gene are ENHRY and SYGVKD. The CDR3 extends over 15 amino acids. Deletions cut 0 bases from V and 2 bases from J, with 5 bases between. Written as DNA, the CDR3 is TGTGCCATCAGTGAGTCCGGGACCTATAATTCACCCCTCCACTTT. This codes for CAISESGTYNSPLHF.

The chain is built from TRBV6-1 and TRBJ2-5; possibly TRBD1 for D (6 bases). This CDR3 has 15 residues. With 3 bases removed from V and 2 bases from J, the gap between germline ends came to 13 bases. CDR1 MNHNS and CDR2 SASEGT come from the germline V gene. The DNA of the CDR3 is TGTGCCAGCAGTGATTTCCAGACAGGACAAGAGACCCAGTACTTC. Translating it yields CASSDFQTGQETQYF.

The V call is TRBV12-3 or TRBV12-4, the J call TRBJ1-5; possible D gene TRBD1, 6 bases. The length of the CDR3 is 13 residues. V was trimmed by 5 bases and J by 5 bases, leaving 10 bases between them. The CDR3 bases are TGTGCCAGCAGTCCTACAGGGTATCAGCCCCAGCATTTT. Its protein product is CASSPTGYQPQHF.

This clonotype has just a few counts. CDR3 in amino acids: CASSRSGGEETQYF. Here the CDR3 DNA reads TGTGCCAGCAGTCGAAGCGGGGGGGAAGAGACCCAGTACTTC. The rearrangement joins TRBV7-2 to TRBJ2-5; TRBD2 matches at 10 bases. The CDR3 is made up of 14 amino acids. Germline CDR1 reads SGHTA; CDR2 reads FQGNSA. The V gene end was trimmed by 6 bases and the J gene end by 3 bases; junction bases not matched to a gene: 4.

This clonotype came up many times. The V and J genes are TRBV7-2 and TRBJ2-7; TRBD2 aligns across 7 bases. The CDR3 covers 16 residues. The germline gives CDR1 SGHTA, CDR2 FQGNSA. V shed 8 bases, J shed 2 bases, and the junction held 15 bases outside the gene matches. The CDR3 region has the DNA TGTGCCAGCGGGGGGGATAGCGGGCCGGGAGCCTACGAGCAGTACTTC. It translates to CASGGDSGPGAYEQYF.

In its sample, this clonotype was seen many times. The J gene is TRBJ1-1, the V gene TRBV20-1; no definite D call. The V gene's germline CDR1 is DFQATT and CDR2 SNEGSKA (reference sequence). V shed 6 bases and J shed 1 base, with 9 bases lying between them. This CDR3 has 12 residues. The CDR3 here is CSASRANTEAFF. CDR3 DNA: TGCAGTGCCAGTAGGGCGAACACTGAAGCTTTCTTT.

This clonotype was counted a few times. The gene calls are TRBV7-2 and TRBJ1-6; no definite D call. The germline V and J ends were trimmed by 5 bases and 5 bases, with 19 bases remaining between them. This CDR3 has 17 residues. Germline V gene sequence: CDR1 SGHTA, CDR2 FQGNSA. CDR3 residues: CASSPVGATNNNSPLHF. CDR3 nucleotide sequence: TGTGCCAGCAGCCCCGTGGGAGCTACGAACAATAATTCACCCCTCCACTTT.